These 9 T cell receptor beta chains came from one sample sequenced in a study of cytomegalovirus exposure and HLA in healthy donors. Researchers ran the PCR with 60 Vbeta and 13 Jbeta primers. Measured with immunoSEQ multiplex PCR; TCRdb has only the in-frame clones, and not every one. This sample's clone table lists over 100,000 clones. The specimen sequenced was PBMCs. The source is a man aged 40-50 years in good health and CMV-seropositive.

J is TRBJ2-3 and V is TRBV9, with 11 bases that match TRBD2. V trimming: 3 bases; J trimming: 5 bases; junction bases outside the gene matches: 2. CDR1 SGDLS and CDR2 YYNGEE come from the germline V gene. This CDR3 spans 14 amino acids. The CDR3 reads CASSGLAGRDTQYF. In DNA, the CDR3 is TGTGCCAGCAGCGGACTAGCGGGACGAGATACGCAGTATTTT.

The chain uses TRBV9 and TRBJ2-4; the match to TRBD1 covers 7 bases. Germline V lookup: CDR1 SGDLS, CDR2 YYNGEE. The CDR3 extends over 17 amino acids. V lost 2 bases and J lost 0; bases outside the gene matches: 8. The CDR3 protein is CASSVGDSQLAKNIQYF. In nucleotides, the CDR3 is TGTGCCAGCAGCGTTGGGGACAGCCAACTAGCCAAAAACATTCAGTACTTC.

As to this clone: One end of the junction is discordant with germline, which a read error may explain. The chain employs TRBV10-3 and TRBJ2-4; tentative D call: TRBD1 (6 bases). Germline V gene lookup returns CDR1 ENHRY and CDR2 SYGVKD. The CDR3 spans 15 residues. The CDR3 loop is CAISEFIGAQGRVLF. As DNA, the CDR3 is TGTGCCATCAGTGAGTTCATCGGGGCACAGGGACGGGTTCTCTTC.

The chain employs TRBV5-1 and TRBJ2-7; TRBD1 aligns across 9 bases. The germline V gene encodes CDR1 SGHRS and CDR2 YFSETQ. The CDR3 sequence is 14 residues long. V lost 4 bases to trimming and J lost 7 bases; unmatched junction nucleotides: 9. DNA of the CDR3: TGCGCCAGCAGCCTGGGACAGGGAACGGGGGAGCAGTACTTC. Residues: CASSLGQGTGEQYF.

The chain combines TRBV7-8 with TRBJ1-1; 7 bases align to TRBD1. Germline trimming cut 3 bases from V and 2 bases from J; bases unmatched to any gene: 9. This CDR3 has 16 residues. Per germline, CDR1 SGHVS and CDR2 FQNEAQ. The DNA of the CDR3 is TGTGCCAGCAGCTTTCGGGGCAGGGGGTTTAACACTGAAGCTTTCTTT. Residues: CASSFRGRGFNTEAFF.

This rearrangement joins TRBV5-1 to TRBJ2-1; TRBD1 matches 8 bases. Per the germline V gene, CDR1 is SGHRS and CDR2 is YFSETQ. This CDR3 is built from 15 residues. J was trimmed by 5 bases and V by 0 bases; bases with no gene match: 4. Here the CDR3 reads CASSLGQGANNEQFF. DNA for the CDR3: TGCGCCAGCAGCTTGGGTCAGGGGGCTAACAATGAGCAGTTCTTC.

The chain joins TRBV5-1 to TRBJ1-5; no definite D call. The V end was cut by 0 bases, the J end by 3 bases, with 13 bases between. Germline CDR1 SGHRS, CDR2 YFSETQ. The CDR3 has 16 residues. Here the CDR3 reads CASSLGPTVNNQPQHF. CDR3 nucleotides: TGCGCCAGCAGCTTGGGGCCCACAGTTAACAATCAGCCCCAGCATTTT. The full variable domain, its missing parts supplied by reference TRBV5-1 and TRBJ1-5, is KAGVTQTPRYLIKTRGQQVTLSCSPISGHRSVSWYQQTPGQGLQFLFEYFSETQRNKGNFPGRFSGRQFSNSRSEMNVSTLELGDSALYLCASSLGPTVNNQPQHFGDGTRLSIL.

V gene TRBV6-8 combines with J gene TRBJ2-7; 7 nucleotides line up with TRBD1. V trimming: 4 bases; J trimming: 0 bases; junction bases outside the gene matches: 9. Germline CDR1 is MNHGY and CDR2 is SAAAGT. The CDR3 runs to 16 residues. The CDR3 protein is CASSFRDRSPSYEQYF. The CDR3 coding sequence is TGTGCCAGCAGTTTCCGGGACAGAAGTCCCTCCTACGAGCAGTACTTC.

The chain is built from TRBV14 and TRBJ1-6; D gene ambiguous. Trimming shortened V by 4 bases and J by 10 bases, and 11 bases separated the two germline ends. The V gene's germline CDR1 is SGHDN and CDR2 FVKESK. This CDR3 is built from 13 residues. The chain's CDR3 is CASSRGYDSPLHF. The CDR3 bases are TGTGCCAGCAGCCGAGGGTATGACTCACCCCTCCACTTT.